The 28 T cell receptor beta chains below all came from one sample that was sequenced in a study of tumor-infiltrating lymphocytes in primary liver carcinoma. Researchers drew blood RNA from unsorted whole blood and extracted germline DNA as well. TCR beta cDNA was reverse-transcribed from about 500 ng of total RNA. The reaction used a constant-region primer and ProtoScript II reverse transcriptase. Three rounds of nested multiplex PCR with slightly modified ARM-PCR produced TCR beta libraries. The opening two PCR rounds, about 11 cycles each, paired TRBV1-TRBV30 forward primers with a C-beta reverse primer. In TCRdb, the multiplex PCR reads were re-called with MiXCR into one record per CDR3 protein. The sample has about 330,000 distinct CDR3 sequences; approximately 65% are singletons. Sequenced: peripheral blood. The receptor source for this set is a man aged 40-55 years with primary liver carcinoma and hepatitis B virus infection.

This clonotype came up many times. This chain links TRBV6-2 or TRBV6-3 with TRBJ2-7; TRBD1 aligns across 7 bases. The CDR3 spans 14 residues. V shed 5 bases and J 0 bases; nucleotides not matched to a gene: 4. The germline gives CDR1 MNHEY, CDR2 SVGEGT. CDR3 residues: CASSPGQVSYEQYF. CDR3 in DNA: TGTGCCAGCAGTCCCGGACAGGTCTCCTACGAGCAGTACTTC.

As regards this clonotype: Lacking the conserved final phenylalanine or tryptophan, this CDR3 likely reflects a read error. The chain has TRBV11-2 and TRBJ2-5, with TRBD2 identical over 8 bases. This CDR3 spans 17 amino acids. From germline, CDR1 is SGHAT and CDR2 FQNNGV. The trim removed 1 base at V and 2 bases at J, leaving 9 bases unmatched. CDR3 sequence: CASSLAASGSIQETQYL. The CDR3 DNA reads TGTGCCAGCAGCTTAGCAGCTAGCGGGTCCATACAAGAGACCCAGTACTTA.

Notes on this clonotype: A much more abundant neighbour one base away suggests this may be a read error. The chain is built from TRBV6-2 or TRBV6-3 and TRBJ2-7; maybe TRBD2 (6 bases). CDR1 and CDR2 (germline): MNHEY, SVGEGT. V dropped 6 bases and J dropped 2 bases, with 17 bases sitting between them. The CDR3 runs 15 residues. This CDR3 reads CASRASTSRTYEQYF. The CDR3 DNA sequence: TGTGCCAGCAGGGCCTCAACTAGCCGAACCTACGAGCAGTACTTC.

This chain joins TRBV4-1 and TRBJ2-7; D unresolved. V was clipped by 1 base and J by 4 bases, with 20 bases between them. The V gene's germline CDR1 is MGHRA and CDR2 YSYEKL. This CDR3 has 17 amino acids. In DNA, the CDR3 is TGCGCCAGCAGCCAAGCGTTGACATCCGCCCTCCCATACGAGCAGTACTTC. It encodes CASSQALTSALPYEQYF.

Note on this clonotype: At one boundary the junction diverges from the germline segment, which might be a read error. J is TRBJ1-6 and V is TRBV11-2, with 11 bases lining up with TRBD1. CDR3 length: 16 amino acids. Germline values: CDR1 SGHAT, CDR2 FQNNGV. The CDR3 is CVSSPRTGGAYSLLHF. CDR3 DNA sequence: TGTGTCAGCAGCCCAAGGACAGGGGGCGCTTATTCACTCCTCCACTTT.

The chain has TRBV11-2 and TRBJ2-5, with 9 bases identical to TRBD2. V gave up 5 bases and J gave up 7 bases; unmatched junction bases: 14. CDR3 size: 16 residues. Germline V CDR1 and CDR2: SGHAT, FQNNGV. CDR3 bases: TGTGCCAGCAGCGCCATAAGGCCAGCGGGAGGAGTGACCCAGTACTTC. It specifies CASSAIRPAGGVTQYF.

This clonotype appeared a single time. A single base separates this from a much larger clone, so it may be a read error. The chain combines TRBV6-5 with TRBJ1-4; no definite D call. There are 15 residues in the CDR3. Germline lookup yields CDR1 MNHEY and CDR2 SVGAGI. The CDR3 reads CASSYNQPTSEKLFF. The CDR3 DNA reads as TGTGCCAGCAGTTATAATCAGCCAACTAGTGAAAAACTGTTTTTT.

This clonotype was observed at least ten times. CDR3: CASSQERLADYNEQFF. For the CDR3, the DNA is TGCGCCAGCAGCCAAGAAAGACTAGCGGACTACAATGAGCAGTTCTTC. The chain carries TRBV4-3 and TRBJ2-1; the match to TRBD2 covers 9 bases. CDR3 length: 16 residues. Germline V gene data show CDR1 as LGHNA and CDR2 as YSLEER. The trim removed 0 bases at V and 3 bases at J, leaving 3 bases unmatched.

The chain joins TRBV4-1 to TRBJ2-3, with D maybe TRBD1 (6 bases). V lost 4 bases and J 1 base, leaving 12 bases between the germline ends. Germline lookup yields CDR1 MGHRA and CDR2 YSYEKL. CDR3 length: 15 residues. CDR3 residues: CASSPGTCGTDTQYF. CDR3 nucleotides: TGCGCCAGCAGCCCAGGGACATGCGGCACAGATACGCAGTATTTT.

Details on this clonotype: A junction boundary mismatches the germline segment, possibly from a read error. The chain recombines TRBV7-9 with TRBJ1-1; D gene ambiguous. Per germline, CDR1 SEHNR and CDR2 FQNEAQ (reference sequence). This CDR3 has 16 residues. The CDR3 sequence is CASSSGGRSMNTEALF. Here the CDR3 DNA reads TGTGCCAGCAGTTCTGGAGGGCGCTCCATGAACACTGAAGCTCTCTTT.

To note about this clonotype: A read error may account for a junction end that differs from germline. The genes are TRBV11-3 and TRBJ2-1; possible D gene TRBD2, 6 bases. The germline gives CDR1 SGHNT, CDR2 YENEEA. The CDR3 contains 17 residues. DNA for the CDR3: TGTGCCAGCAGTTTAGGTTTGGAACAGGAGACTAGGGATGAGCAGTTCTTC. This encodes CASSLGLEQETRDEQFF.

V is TRBV7-8 and J is TRBJ2-1; TRBD2 agrees at 8 bases. Trimming removed 7 bases from V and 9 bases from J; junction bases left unmatched: 8. Looked up from germline, CDR1 is SGHVS and CDR2 is FQNEAQ. This CDR3 region has 13 residues. Here the CDR3 reads CASTIAGKAEQFF. CDR3 sequence (DNA): TGTGCCAGCACCATAGCGGGAAAAGCTGAGCAGTTCTTC. The complete variable domain, with remaining parts taken from reference TRBV7-8 and TRBJ2-1, reads GAGVSQSPRYKVAKRGQDVALRCDPISGHVSLFWYQQALGQGPEFLTYFQNEAQLDKSGLPSDRFFAERPEGSVSTLKIQRTQQEDSAVYLCASTIAGKAEQFFGPGTRLTVL.

This sequence joins TRBV28 and TRBJ1-1; 9 nucleotides line up with TRBD1. V dropped 4 bases and J dropped 4; count of bases not matched to a gene: 10. CDR1 is MDHEN and CDR2 is SYDVKM in the germline V gene. This CDR3 region has 16 residues. CDR3 sequence reads: CASSSGTGWWGTEAFF. The CDR3 DNA follows: TGTGCCAGCAGTTCCGGGACAGGGTGGTGGGGCACTGAAGCTTTCTTT.

Details on this clonotype: A junction boundary mismatches the germline segment, possibly from a read error. The V and J genes are TRBV6-6 and TRBJ1-1; D ambiguous. The germline CDR1 and CDR2 sequences are MNHNY and SVGAGI (reference sequence). The CDR3 covers 11 residues. The CDR3 loop reads CASHYNIEASF. The CDR3 nucleotides are TGTGCCAGTCATTACAATATCGAAGCTTCCTTT.

Remarks on this clonotype: A single base separates this from a much larger clone, so it may be a read error. V and J are TRBV29-1 and TRBJ1-2, with D hard to call. Germline V gene lookup returns CDR1 SQVTM and CDR2 ANQGSEA. The CDR3 consists of 13 residues. In DNA form, the CDR3 reads TGCATCGTTGGCTCACTTATGAACTATGGCTACACCTTC. It encodes CIVGSLMNYGYTF.

This clonotype turned up a few times. This sequence joins TRBV7-8 and TRBJ1-1; D perhaps matches TRBD1 (5 bases). CDR1 and CDR2 from the germline V gene are SGHVS and FQNEAQ. The V end was cut by 6 bases, the J end by 4 bases, with 12 bases between. This CDR3 has 13 amino acids. This chain's CDR3 is CASRRRGSTEAFF. The CDR3 DNA reads as TGTGCCAGCAGGAGAAGGGGTAGCACTGAAGCTTTCTTT.

In the case of this clonotype: The junction does not match germline at one end; this may be a read error. The chain has TRBV11-2 and TRBJ2-5; no definite D call. Germline CDR1 and CDR2: SGHAT and FQNNGV. The CDR3 length is 14 residues. The CDR3 here is CASSLGCTEKTQYF. In DNA, the CDR3 is TGTGCCAGCAGCTTAGGATGCACGGAAAAGACCCAGTACTTT.

This clonotype appeared a single time. This sequence joins TRBV10-1 and TRBJ2-3, with a tentative D call TRBD1 (5 bases). There are 14 residues in the CDR3. Trimming removed 0 bases from V and 8 bases from J, with 12 bases in between. Germline assignment: CDR1 WNHNN and CDR2 SYGVQD (reference sequence). The CDR3 sequence: CASSESGPQGTQYF. CDR3 nucleotide sequence: TGCGCCAGCAGTGAGTCTGGCCCTCAGGGTACGCAGTATTTT.

This clonotype was seen only once. Sequence at one end of the junction differs from germline and may be a read error. V usage is TRBV10-3 and J usage is TRBJ1-2, with D perhaps TRBD1 (6 bases). Per the germline V gene, CDR1 is ENHRY and CDR2 is SYGVKD. This CDR3 spans 13 amino acids. For the CDR3, the DNA is TGTGTCATCGCGGACAGTGTCGACTATGGCTACACCTTC. Translating it yields CVIADSVDYGYTF.

This clonotype was seen repeatedly, ten times or more. This chain links TRBV6-1 with TRBJ1-4, with D hard to call. The CDR3 has 15 amino acids. Germline values: CDR1 MNHNS, CDR2 SASEGT. Trimming stripped 2 bases from V and 4 bases from J, with 11 bases between. The CDR3 protein is CASSERSPVNEKLFF. The CDR3 nucleotides are TGTGCCAGCAGTGAAAGGTCGCCAGTTAATGAAAAACTGTTTTTT.

About this clonotype itself: The junction departs from the called germline gene at one end, perhaps through a read error. This chain uses TRBV28 with TRBJ2-5, with 9 bases fitting TRBD1. Germline CDR1 MDHEN, CDR2 SYDVKM. The CDR3 contains 13 residues. CDR3 in amino acids: CASSIWTGETHYF. The CDR3 nucleotides are TGTGCCAGCAGTATCTGGACAGGGGAGACCCATTACTTC.

As concerns this clonotype: This CDR3 fails to terminate in the conserved phenylalanine or tryptophan, so it likely reflects a read error. CDR3 region: CASSSTGQDGDEQYS. The CDR3, as DNA: TGTGCCAGCAGCTCGACGGGACAGGATGGGGACGAGCAGTACTCC. V is TRBV11-3 and J is TRBJ2-7; 8 bases are shared with TRBD1. The trim removed 4 bases at V and 5 bases at J, leaving 10 bases unmatched. This CDR3 has 15 residues. Germline CDR1 reads SGHNT; CDR2 reads YENEEA.

As to this clonotype: With a much larger clone just one base away, this may be a read error. This rearrangement joins TRBV4-1 to TRBJ2-5; no firm D call. CDR3 length: 14 amino acids. Germline V gives CDR1 MGHRA, CDR2 YSYEKL. The germline V and J ends were trimmed by 0 bases and 5 bases, with 10 bases remaining between them. The CDR3 DNA follows: TGCGCCAGCAGCCAAGATTCCGACGCCGAGACCCAGTACTTC. Its protein is CASSQDSDAETQYF.

A remark on this clonotype: The junction and the germline gene differ at one end; a read error may be behind it. The V call is TRBV11-2, the J call TRBJ2-6; unclear D gene. CDR1 is SGHAT and CDR2 is FQNNGV in the germline V gene. The CDR3 spans 14 residues. The CDR3 DNA sequence: TGTGCCAGCAGCACAAGATCTGCGGCCAACGTCCTGACTTTC. It yields the protein CASSTRSAANVLTF.

Concerning this clonotype: This may stem from a read error, because a much larger clone lies one nucleotide away. The CDR3 carries no conserved terminal phenylalanine or tryptophan, so it likely arises from a read error. V gene TRBV11-2 combines with J gene TRBJ2-7; 13 positions agree with TRBD2. CDR1 and CDR2 from the germline V gene are SGHAT and FQNNGV. With V trimmed by 5 bases and J by 6 bases, 7 bases remained unmatched. CDR3 length: 15 residues. CDR3 coding DNA: TGTGCCAGCAGCCCGATGCGGACTAGCGGGAGCGAGCAGTACCTC. Translation gives CASSPMRTSGSEQYL.

About this clonotype: This sequence may be a read error, since a much larger clone differs from it by one base. J is TRBJ2-2 and V is TRBV12-3 or TRBV12-4; D is perhaps TRBD2 (6 bases). The CDR3 has 15 amino acids. The CDR3: CASRLQVGEVGELLF. In nucleotides, the CDR3 is TGTGCCAGCAGGCTACAGGTCGGGGAGGTCGGGGAGCTGCTTTTT.

CDR3 coding DNA: TGTGCCAGCCGTTCTAGGCCCGCCTACGAGCAGTACTTC. This encodes CASRSRPAYEQYF. The chain links TRBV28 to TRBJ2-7, with D hard to call. The CDR3 is made up of 13 amino acids. V was clipped by 8 bases and J by 2 bases, with 13 bases between them. The germline CDR1 and CDR2 sequences are MDHEN and SYDVKM.

Remarks on this clonotype: Given a much more abundant clone one base away, this may be a read error. J is TRBJ1-1 and V is TRBV14; 7 bases match TRBD1. This CDR3 comprises 15 residues. From germline, CDR1 is SGHDN and CDR2 FVKESK. The CDR3 loop is CASSHRTGYNTGAFF. DNA of the CDR3: TGTGCCAGCAGCCATCGGACAGGCTACAACACTGGAGCTTTCTTT. Complete variable domain (other parts from reference TRBV14 and TRBJ1-1): EAGVTQFPSHSVIEKGQTVTLRCDPISGHDNLYWYRRVMGKEIKFLLHFVKESKQDESGMPNNRFLAERTGGTYSTLKVQPAELEDSGVYFCASSHRTGYNTGAFFGQGTRLTVV.